A single sample is the source of the 12 T cell receptor beta chains below, sequenced in a study of blood T cells in healthy people across ages. With a J-beta primer mix and a sample-barcoded 5' primer, a second PCR ran about 6 to 11 cycles. TCRdb reanalysed the 5' RACE reads using MiXCR and keeps one entry per CDR3 protein. In the table there are about 700,000 distinct CDR3 sequences, approximately 29% of which are singletons. Material: blood. Source of these receptors: a woman of 80 years or more in good health.

This clonotype appeared a single time. A clone one base away is much larger, so this may be a read error. This chain connects TRBV28 to TRBJ2-1; D remains unclear. This CDR3 is 14 amino acids long. Germline V CDR1 and CDR2: MDHEN, SYDVKM. Between the trimmed V and J ends, which lost 7 bases and 13 bases, there was a span of 23 bases. The CDR3 DNA follows: TGTGCCAGCAATGGTAACGCCGCCGGCGAGACCCAGTTCTTC. Its translation: CASNGNAAGETQFF.

This chain uses TRBV5-1 with TRBJ2-5; no clear D. V was shortened by 6 bases and J by 1 base, with 16 bases between the two germline ends. CDR1 and CDR2 (germline): SGHRS, YFSETQ. The CDR3 spans 15 residues. The CDR3 protein is CASIPGSGIQETQYF. CDR3 coding DNA: TGCGCCAGCATCCCGGGCTCGGGTATCCAAGAGACCCAGTACTTC.

CDR3 region: CASRGGPGPLGYTF. CDR3 DNA: TGTGCCAGCAGAGGGGGACCGGGCCCTTTAGGCTACACCTTC. The chain is built from TRBV27 and TRBJ1-2; D possibly corresponds to TRBD1 (6 bases). V dropped 6 bases and J dropped 8 bases, with 19 bases sitting between them. The CDR3 loop spans 14 amino acids. CDR1 is MNHEY and CDR2 is SMNVEV in the germline V gene (reference sequence).

This clonotype was observed many times. The V and J genes are TRBV3-1 and TRBJ2-3; perhaps TRBD2 as D (6 bases). The ends were cut back, 4 bases at V and 10 bases at J, with 18 bases in the middle. The CDR3 totals 14 residues. Germline V gene lookup returns CDR1 LGHDT and CDR2 YNNKEL (reference sequence). Here the CDR3 DNA reads TGTGCCAGCAGCCTTCGGGGGAGGCCCCTGGCGCAGTATTTT. Protein: CASSLRGRPLAQYF.

This clonotype was picked up many times. This sequence joins TRBV28 and TRBJ2-7; no clear D gene. This CDR3 region has 13 residues. Deletions cut 6 bases from V and 1 base from J, with 10 bases between. CDR1 and CDR2 from the germline V gene are MDHEN and SYDVKM. CDR3 loop: CASRLGGSYEQYF. The CDR3 DNA is TGTGCCAGCAGGTTGGGTGGTTCCTACGAGCAGTACTTC.

Only a few counts were recorded for this clonotype. This may arise from a read error, as a much more abundant clone is one base away. This sequence joins TRBV29-1 and TRBJ2-5; D is undetermined. This CDR3 is built from 13 residues. The V gene lost 7 bases and the J gene lost 5 bases, with 17 bases spanning the gap. CDR1 SQVTM and CDR2 ANQGSEA come from the germline V gene. The CDR3 coding sequence is TGCAGCGCGACGCCCAGTTGGCGGGAGACCCAGTACTTC. Its protein is CSATPSWRETQYF.

This clonotype was seen ten or more times. The V gene is TRBV3-1, the J gene TRBJ1-2, with D possibly being TRBD1 (5 bases). The length of the CDR3 is 14 residues. Trimming cost V 2 bases and J 7 bases, with 14 bases left between them. Germline lookup yields CDR1 LGHDT and CDR2 YNNKEL (reference sequence). CDR3 amino acids: CASSQTTGGVGYTF. The CDR3 DNA follows: TGTGCCAGCAGCCAAACCACCGGGGGGGTTGGCTACACCTTC.

This clonotype was counted many times. V and J are TRBV20-1 and TRBJ2-7, with a weak D call TRBD2 (6 bases). Germline loops: CDR1 DFQATT, CDR2 SNEGSKA (reference sequence). The length of the CDR3 is 14 residues. V was pared by 3 bases and J by 5 bases, with 17 bases between. The CDR3 region is CSASTVEGIHEQYF. CDR3 bases: TGCAGTGCTAGTACCGTGGAGGGAATCCACGAGCAGTACTTC.

J is TRBJ2-1 and V is TRBV29-1; no definite D call. Trimming removed 7 bases from V and 6 bases from J, with 13 bases in between. This CDR3 is 12 amino acids long. Germline V CDR1 and CDR2: SQVTM, ANQGSEA. The CDR3 bases are TGCAGCGCCGACCCCCAAGCCAATGAGCAGTTCTTC. Translation gives CSADPQANEQFF.

This clonotype was counted ten times or more. V usage is TRBV5-8 and J usage is TRBJ1-6; D is undetermined. V lost 3 bases and J 5 bases, leaving 9 bases between the germline ends. The CDR3 totals 14 residues. Germline lookup yields CDR1 SGHTS and CDR2 YDEGEE. The CDR3 region has the DNA TGTGCCAGCAGCTACGACAACAATAATTCACCCCTCCACTTT. Its protein product is CASSYDNNNSPLHF.

This clonotype was seen at least ten times. The chain combines TRBV29-1 with TRBJ2-5; TRBD1 matches at 9 bases. Trimming cost V 6 bases and J 9 bases; bases outside gene matches: 17. The length of the CDR3 is 15 residues. Germline V gene data show CDR1 as SQVTM and CDR2 as ANQGSEA. The CDR3 protein is CSVDRTGALPRAQYF. Here the CDR3 DNA reads TGCAGCGTCGACCGGACAGGGGCCCTCCCCAGGGCCCAGTACTTC.

In this sample, this clonotype turned up many times. The V and J genes are TRBV5-6 and TRBJ2-3, with D possibly matching TRBD1 (6 bases). The CDR3 is made up of 13 amino acids. Trimming removed 4 bases at V and 5 bases at J, with 11 bases between. Germline V gives CDR1 SGHDT, CDR2 YYEEEE. The CDR3 nucleotides are TGTGCCAGCAGCCAAAACAGGGAAGATACGCAGTATTTT. Translating it yields CASSQNREDTQYF. Full variable domain (missing parts from reference TRBV5-6 and TRBJ2-3): DAGVTQSPTHLIKTRGQQVTLRCSPKSGHDTVSWYQQALGQGPQFIFQYYEEEERQRGNFPDRFSGHQFPNYSSELNVNALLLGDSALYLCASSQNREDTQYFGPGTRLTVL.